The 20 T cell receptor beta chains reported below all come from one sample, sequenced in a study of PD-L1 blockade in urothelial cancer. Sequencing was performed with immunoSEQ multiplex PCR; in TCRdb, only in-frame clones are kept and a portion is missing. The table has 60,000 to 75,000 clones, approximately 83% seen once. Described time point: pretreatment peripheral blood. Material: PBMCs, obtained around atezolizumab (anti-PD-L1) treatment. The receptors shown here come from a man in his 60s with urothelial cancer.

The J gene is TRBJ2-3, the V gene TRBV18; D is possibly TRBD2 (6 bases). Germline loops: CDR1 KGHSH, CDR2 LQKENI. The CDR3 is 15 residues long. Trimming pared 2 bases from V and 2 bases from J, leaving 11 bases between. CDR3 in amino acids: CASSPEGLNTDTQYF. The CDR3 DNA follows: TGTGCCAGCTCACCAGAGGGACTGAACACAGATACGCAGTATTTT.

This rearrangement joins TRBV7-2 to TRBJ2-3; the D is unclear. The germline V and J ends were trimmed by 2 bases and 0 bases, with 3 bases remaining between them. The CDR3 is made up of 13 amino acids. Germline V gene lookup returns CDR1 SGHTA and CDR2 FQGNSA. DNA for the CDR3: TGTGCCAGCAGCTTACCTAGCACAGATACGCAGTATTTT. As protein: CASSLPSTDTQYF.

This clone has a single count. The chain combines TRBV7-9 with TRBJ1-4, with 7 bases fitting TRBD1. V was pared by 1 base and J by 5 bases, with 4 bases of the junction left unmatched. CDR1 is SEHNR and CDR2 is FQNEAQ in the germline V gene (reference sequence). CDR3 length equals 15 residues. The CDR3 region is CASSLEDRQNEKLFF. The CDR3 DNA sequence: TGTGCCAGCAGCTTAGAGGACAGGCAAAATGAAAAACTGTTTTTT.

The J gene is TRBJ1-1, the V gene TRBV28; weak D call: TRBD1 (6 bases). The V gene lost 3 bases and the J gene lost 4 bases, with 9 bases spanning the gap. The CDR3 runs 13 residues. The V gene's germline CDR1 is MDHEN and CDR2 SYDVKM. CDR3: CASSLGGGTEAFF. CDR3 in DNA: TGTGCCAGCAGTTTGGGAGGGGGCACTGAAGCTTTCTTT.

This clone was detected only once. The rearrangement uses TRBV18 and TRBJ1-4, with D unclear. Trimming removed 1 base from V and 0 bases from J, with 6 bases in between. The CDR3 is 15 residues long. Germline assignment: CDR1 KGHSH and CDR2 LQKENI. As DNA, the CDR3 is TGTGCCAGCTCACCACGGGCCGCAACTAATGAAAAACTGTTTTTT. Translated: CASSPRAATNEKLFF.

This chain joins TRBV5-1 and TRBJ2-3, with 14 nucleotides matching TRBD2. Trimming at V came to 3 bases and at J to 1 base, leaving 7 bases not matched to a gene. This CDR3 has 18 amino acids. The germline gives CDR1 SGHRS, CDR2 YFSETQ. CDR3: CASSSRLAGGLGTDTQYF. The DNA of the CDR3 is TGCGCCAGCAGCTCGAGACTAGCGGGGGGGCTCGGCACAGATACGCAGTATTTT.

The chain employs TRBV7-3 and TRBJ2-3; 9 bases fit TRBD2. CDR1 is SGHTA, CDR2 FQGTGA, per germline. This CDR3 is 17 amino acids long. V was pared by 2 bases and J by 2 bases, with 8 bases of the junction left unmatched. The CDR3 protein is CASSLVGAGGPTDTQYF. The CDR3 bases are TGTGCCAGCAGCTTAGTGGGGGCGGGGGGGCCCACAGATACGCAGTATTTT.

CDR3 nucleotides: TGTGCCTGGAGTATGGCTCTCAGGGCAAAAGAGACCCAGTACTTC. It translates to CAWSMALRAKETQYF. The chain employs TRBV30 and TRBJ2-5; perhaps TRBD1 as D (5 bases). CDR3 length: 15 residues. Trimming took off 2 bases at V and 3 bases at J, with 16 bases between the two ends. Germline assignment: CDR1 GTSNPN and CDR2 SVGIG (reference sequence).

The V gene is TRBV10-1, the J gene TRBJ2-3; TRBD2 matches 13 bases. Trimming cost V 8 bases and J 6 bases; bases outside gene matches: 2. Germline assignment: CDR1 WNHNN and CDR2 SYGVQD (reference sequence). The CDR3 runs to 13 residues. The CDR3 sequence: CASSGLAGDTQYF. The CDR3 DNA reads TGCGCCAGCTCGGGACTAGCGGGGGATACGCAGTATTTT.

The chain is built from TRBV15 and TRBJ2-7; 8 positions match TRBD1. The V gene's germline CDR1 is LNHNV and CDR2 YYDKDF (reference sequence). J was trimmed by 4 bases and V by 2 bases; bases with no gene match: 4. The CDR3 is 14 amino acids. The CDR3 DNA sequence: TGTGCCACCAGCAGAAGACAGGGGAATTACGAGCAGTACTTC. The encoded protein is CATSRRQGNYEQYF.

The CDR3 sequence is CASSLQFTDTQYF. The DNA for the CDR3 is TGTGCCAGCAGCCTACAGTTCACAGATACGCAGTATTTT. This sequence joins TRBV7-2 and TRBJ2-3; unclear D gene. The V gene lost 5 bases and the J gene lost 2 bases, with 8 bases spanning the gap. Looked up from germline, CDR1 is SGHTA and CDR2 is FQGNSA. There are 13 residues in the CDR3.

This chain joins TRBV28 and TRBJ1-3; 8 bases are shared with TRBD1. J lost 0 bases, V lost 6 bases, and 16 bases had no gene match. The CDR3 is 19 amino acids. CDR1 is MDHEN, CDR2 SYDVKM, per germline. The DNA for the CDR3 is TGTGCCAGCAGAACTCCCCGGGCAGGGGGCTATTCCTCTGGAAACACCATATATTTT. It encodes CASRTPRAGGYSSGNTIYF. The variable domain in full, completed from reference TRBV28 and TRBJ1-3, reads DVKVTQSSRYLVKRTGEKVFLECVQDMDHENMFWYRQDPGLGLRLIYFSYDVKMKEKGDIPEGYSVSREKKERFSLILESASTNQTSMYLCASRTPRAGGYSSGNTIYFGEGSWLTVV.

The V call is TRBV28, the J call TRBJ2-3, with D perhaps TRBD2 (6 bases). The ends were cut back, 6 bases at V and 0 bases at J, with 13 bases in the middle. Per the germline V gene, CDR1 is MDHEN and CDR2 is SYDVKM. CDR3 length: 15 amino acids. The CDR3 here is CASSLLAHSTDTQYF. The DNA for the CDR3 is TGTGCCAGCAGCCTCCTAGCGCATAGCACAGATACGCAGTATTTT.

V is TRBV11-3 and J is TRBJ2-5, with D unresolved. Trimming stripped 8 bases from V and 2 bases from J, with 6 bases between. Germline values: CDR1 SGHNT, CDR2 YENEEA. There are 11 residues in the CDR3. CDR3 amino acids: CASPLQETQYF. The CDR3 nucleotides read TGTGCCAGCCCCTTACAAGAGACCCAGTACTTC.

This chain uses TRBV7-6 with TRBJ1-1; D might be TRBD1 (6 bases). The germline V gene encodes CDR1 SGHVS and CDR2 FNYEAQ. V lost 5 bases and J 4 bases, leaving 23 bases between the germline ends. The CDR3 has 17 residues. The CDR3 nucleotides are TGTGCCAGCAGCCCCCAAAAAACAGGGCGCCTGGGCACTGAAGCTTTCTTT. Translating it yields CASSPQKTGRLGTEAFF.

The CDR3 sequence: CAWSEGGRATDTQYF. The CDR3 DNA sequence: TGTGCCTGGAGTGAAGGGGGCAGGGCCACAGATACGCAGTATTTT. J is TRBJ2-3 and V is TRBV30; 7 nucleotides line up with TRBD1. Germline assignment: CDR1 GTSNPN and CDR2 SVGIG (reference sequence). CDR3 length: 15 residues. V lost 1 base to trimming and J lost 2 bases; unmatched junction nucleotides: 6.

The rearrangement uses TRBV4-1 and TRBJ2-1, with TRBD2 matching 14 bases. Trimming removed 5 bases from V and 9 bases from J; junction bases left unmatched: 18. The CDR3 is 19 residues long. Looked up from germline, CDR1 is MGHRA and CDR2 is YSYEKL. CDR3 in amino acids: CASSKFLRTSGRPSFEQFF. As DNA, the CDR3 is TGCGCCAGCAGCAAATTCTTAAGGACTAGCGGGAGGCCTAGTTTTGAGCAGTTCTTC.

The chain is built from TRBV6-5 and TRBJ1-2; 8 bases match TRBD1. V was pared by 0 bases and J by 7 bases, with 1 base of the junction left unmatched. The CDR3 length is 13 residues. The germline gives CDR1 MNHEY, CDR2 SVGAGI. CDR3 sequence (DNA): TGTGCCAGCAGTTACTCCGGACAGGGTGGCTACACCTTC. Translation: CASSYSGQGGYTF.

The chain employs TRBV7-8 and TRBJ2-5; tentative D call: TRBD2 (7 bases). The CDR3 covers 12 residues. In germline, CDR1 is SGHVS, CDR2 FQNEAQ. With 11 bases removed from V and 9 bases from J, the gap between germline ends came to 19 bases. This CDR3 is CAAAGGGGAQYF. CDR3 coding DNA: TGTGCCGCTGCTGGGGGGGGCGGAGCCCAGTACTTC. Supplemented by reference TRBV7-8 and TRBJ2-5, the full variable domain reads GAGVSQSPRYKVAKRGQDVALRCDPISGHVSLFWYQQALGQGPEFLTYFQNEAQLDKSGLPSDRFFAERPEGSVSTLKIQRTQQEDSAVYLCAAAGGGGAQYFGPGTRLLVL.

The chain joins TRBV6-5 to TRBJ2-5; TRBD2 is a possible D gene (5 bases). V was pared by 2 bases and J by 2 bases, with 12 bases between. The CDR3 sequence is 15 residues long. Germline lookup yields CDR1 MNHEY and CDR2 SVGAGI. For the CDR3, the DNA is TGTGCCAGCAGTTACCTCGGGAAGCCTCAAGAGACCCAGTACTTC. Its protein is CASSYLGKPQETQYF.